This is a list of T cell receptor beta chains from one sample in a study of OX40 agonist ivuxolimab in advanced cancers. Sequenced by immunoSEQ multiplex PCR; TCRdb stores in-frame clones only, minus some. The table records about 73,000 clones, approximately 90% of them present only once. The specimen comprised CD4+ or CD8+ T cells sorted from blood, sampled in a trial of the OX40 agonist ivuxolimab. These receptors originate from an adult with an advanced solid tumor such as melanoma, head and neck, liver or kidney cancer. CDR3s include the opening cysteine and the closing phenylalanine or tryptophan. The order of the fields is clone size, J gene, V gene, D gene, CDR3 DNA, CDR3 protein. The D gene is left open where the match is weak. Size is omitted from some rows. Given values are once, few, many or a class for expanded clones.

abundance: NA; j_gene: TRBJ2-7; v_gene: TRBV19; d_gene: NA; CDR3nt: TGTGCCAGTAGTGAACAGGGCTACTCCTACGAGCAGTACTTC; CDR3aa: CASSEQGYSYEQYF
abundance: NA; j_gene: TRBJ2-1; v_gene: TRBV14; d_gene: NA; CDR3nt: TGTGCCAGCAGCCAAGATGGTGGCAGGACAAGGCAGTTCTTC; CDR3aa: CASSQDGGRTRQFF
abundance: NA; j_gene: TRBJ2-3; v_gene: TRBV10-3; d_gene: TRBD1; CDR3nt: TGTGCCATCAGTGACGGGACAGGGGGCACAGATACGCAGTATTTT; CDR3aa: CAISDGTGGTDTQYF
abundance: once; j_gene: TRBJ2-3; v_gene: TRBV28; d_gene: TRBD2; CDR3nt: TGTGTCAGCGGGGCGGGATGGACAGATACGCAGTATTTT; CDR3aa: CVSGAGWTDTQYF
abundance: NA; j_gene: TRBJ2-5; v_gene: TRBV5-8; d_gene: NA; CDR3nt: TGTGCCAGCAGCCGCACGGGACTGAGTCAAGAGACCCAGTACTTC; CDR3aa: CASSRTGLSQETQYF
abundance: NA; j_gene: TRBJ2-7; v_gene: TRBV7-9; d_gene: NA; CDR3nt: TGTGCCAGCAGCTTAGAACGGGTCGGCGAGCAGTACTTC; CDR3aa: CASSLERVGEQYF
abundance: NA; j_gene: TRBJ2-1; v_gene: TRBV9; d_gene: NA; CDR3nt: TGTGCCAGCAGCGTAGCCGTCAGGGAGACCGACAATGAGCAGTTCTTC; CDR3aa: CASSVAVRETDNEQFF
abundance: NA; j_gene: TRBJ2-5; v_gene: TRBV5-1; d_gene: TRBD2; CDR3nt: TGCGCCAGCAGCTTAAGCGGGATCCAAGAGACCCAGTACTTC; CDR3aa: CASSLSGIQETQYF
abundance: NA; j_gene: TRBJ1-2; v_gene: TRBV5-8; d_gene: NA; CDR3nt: TGTGCCAGCAGCTTAGGTGGCTACACCTTC; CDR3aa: CASSLGGYTF
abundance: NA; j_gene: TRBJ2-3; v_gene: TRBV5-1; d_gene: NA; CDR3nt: TGCGCCAGCAGCTTGGATGGTAGCGTCACAGATACGCAGTATTTT; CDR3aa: CASSLDGSVTDTQYF
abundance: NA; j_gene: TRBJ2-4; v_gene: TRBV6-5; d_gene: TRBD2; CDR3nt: TGTGCCAGCAGTTACTCGAGAGCGGGAGTTGCGTACTTC; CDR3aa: CASSYSRAGVAYF
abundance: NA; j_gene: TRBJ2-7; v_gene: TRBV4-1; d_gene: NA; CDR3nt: TGCGCCAGCAGCCAAGTTTGGCAGTCCCACGAGCAGTACTTC; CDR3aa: CASSQVWQSHEQYF
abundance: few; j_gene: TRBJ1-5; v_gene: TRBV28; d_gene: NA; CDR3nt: TGTGCCAGCAGTTTAGGAGGGGTTCAGCCCCAGCATTTT; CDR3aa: CASSLGGVQPQHF
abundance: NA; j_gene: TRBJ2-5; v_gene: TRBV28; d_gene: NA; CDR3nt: TGTGCCAGCAGTTCGCGGTGGGAGTTAGGGCGAGAGACCCAGTACTTC; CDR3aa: CASSSRWELGRETQYF
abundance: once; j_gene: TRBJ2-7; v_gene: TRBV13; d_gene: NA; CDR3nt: TGTGCCAGCAGCTTAGGGGACTACGAGCAGTACTTC; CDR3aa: CASSLGDYEQYF
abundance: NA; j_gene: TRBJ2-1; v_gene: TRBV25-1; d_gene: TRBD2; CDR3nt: TGTGCCAGCAGTGGGACTAGCGTAGGTGAGCAGTTCTTC; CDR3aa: CASSGTSVGEQFF
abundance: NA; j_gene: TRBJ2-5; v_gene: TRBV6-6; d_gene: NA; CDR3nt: TGTGCCAGCAGGCAGGCCCACCCAGGGGAGACCCAGTACTTC; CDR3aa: CASRQAHPGETQYF
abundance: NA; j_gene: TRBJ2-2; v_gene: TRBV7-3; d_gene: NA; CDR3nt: TGTGCCAGCAGCCCCCTGGGGGGCACCGGGGAGCTGTTTTTT; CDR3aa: CASSPLGGTGELFF
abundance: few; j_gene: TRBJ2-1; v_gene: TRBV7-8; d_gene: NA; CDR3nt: TGTGCCAGCAGCTTAGGAGGGCCCAATGAGCAGTTCTTC; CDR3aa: CASSLGGPNEQFF
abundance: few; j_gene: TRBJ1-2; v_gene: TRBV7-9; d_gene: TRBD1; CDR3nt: TGTGCCAGCAGTACAGGGGGCTCCTATGGCTACACCTTC; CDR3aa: CASSTGGSYGYTF
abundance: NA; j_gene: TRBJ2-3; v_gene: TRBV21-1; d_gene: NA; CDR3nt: TGTGCCAGCATCGCGCGGGAGGGACTAGCACTTTATTTCACAGATACGCAGTATTTT; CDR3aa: CASIAREGLALYFTDTQYF
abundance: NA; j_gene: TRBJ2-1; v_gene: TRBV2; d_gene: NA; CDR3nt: TGTGCCAGCAGTGCCTTAGTTAGCGGAGCCTCTTCCTACAATGAGCAGTTCTTC; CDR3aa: CASSALVSGASSYNEQFF
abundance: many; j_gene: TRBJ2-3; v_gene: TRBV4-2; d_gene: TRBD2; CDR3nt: TGTGCCAGCAGGTCTAGAGCGGGAGAGAAAGATACGCAGTATTTT; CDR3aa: CASRSRAGEKDTQYF
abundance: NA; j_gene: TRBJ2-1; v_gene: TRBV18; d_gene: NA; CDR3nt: TGTGCCAGCTCACCACATCCTAGGGATGAGCAGTTCTTC; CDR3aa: CASSPHPRDEQFF
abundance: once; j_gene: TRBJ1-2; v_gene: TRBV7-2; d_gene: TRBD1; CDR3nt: TGTGCCAGCAGCCCCCGGACAGGGAAGAGCGGCTACACCTTC; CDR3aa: CASSPRTGKSGYTF
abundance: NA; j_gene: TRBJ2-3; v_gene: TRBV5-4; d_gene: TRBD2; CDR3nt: TGTGCCAGCAGCTACCTAGCGGGTACGGGTACAGATACGCAGTATTTT; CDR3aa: CASSYLAGTGTDTQYF
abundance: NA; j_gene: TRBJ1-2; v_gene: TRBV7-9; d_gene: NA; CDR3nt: TGTGCCAGCAGCTTAGGGACGGCGGGGGGCTACACCTTC; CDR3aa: CASSLGTAGGYTF
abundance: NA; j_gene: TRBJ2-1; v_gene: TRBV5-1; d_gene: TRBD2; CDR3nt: TGCGCCAGCAGCTTGGGAACTAGCGGGGGGTACAATGAGCAGTTCTTC; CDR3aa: CASSLGTSGGYNEQFF
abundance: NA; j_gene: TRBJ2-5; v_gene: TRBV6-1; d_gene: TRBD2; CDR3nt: TGTGCCAGCAGTGAAGGCGGGCGGGAGCGGACCCAGTACTTC; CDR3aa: CASSEGGRERTQYF
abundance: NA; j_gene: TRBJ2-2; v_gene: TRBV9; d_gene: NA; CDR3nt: TGTGCCAGCAGCGGGGGCCCCGGGACACCTCCAAACACCGGGGAGCTGTTTTTT; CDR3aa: CASSGGPGTPPNTGELFF
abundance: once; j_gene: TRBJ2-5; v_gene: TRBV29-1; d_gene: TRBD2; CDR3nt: TGCAGCGTTGGGTCCCCTGGCGGGGGGAACAGGGAGACCCAGTACTTC; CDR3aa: CSVGSPGGGNRETQYF